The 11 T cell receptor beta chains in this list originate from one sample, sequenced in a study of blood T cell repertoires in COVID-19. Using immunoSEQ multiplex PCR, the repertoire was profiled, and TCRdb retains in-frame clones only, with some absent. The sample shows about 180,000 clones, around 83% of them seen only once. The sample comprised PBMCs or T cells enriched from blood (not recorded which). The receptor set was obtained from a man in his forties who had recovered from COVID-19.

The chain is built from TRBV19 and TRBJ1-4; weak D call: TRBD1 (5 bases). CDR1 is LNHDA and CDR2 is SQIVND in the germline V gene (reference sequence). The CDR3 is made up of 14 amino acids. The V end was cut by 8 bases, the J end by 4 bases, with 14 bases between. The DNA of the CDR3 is TGTGCCAGTTGGGACTCAACCCTTAATGAAAAACTGTTTTTT. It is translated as CASWDSTLNEKLFF.

CDR3 region: CASSEGPTGELFF. The CDR3, as DNA: TGTGCCAGCAGTGAGGGGCCCACCGGGGAGCTGTTTTTT. This chain connects TRBV2 to TRBJ2-2, with D possibly matching TRBD1 (5 bases). V lost 3 bases, J lost 4 bases, and 6 bases lay in between. This CDR3 is 13 amino acids long. Germline CDR1 is SNHLY and CDR2 is FYNNEI.

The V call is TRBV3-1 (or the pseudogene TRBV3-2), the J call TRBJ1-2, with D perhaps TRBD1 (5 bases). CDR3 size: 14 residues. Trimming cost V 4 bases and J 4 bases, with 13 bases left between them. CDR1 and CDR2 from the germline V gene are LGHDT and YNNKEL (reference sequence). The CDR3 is CASSPLGEGYGYTF. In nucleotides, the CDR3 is TGTGCCAGCAGCCCTCTGGGGGAGGGCTATGGCTACACCTTC.

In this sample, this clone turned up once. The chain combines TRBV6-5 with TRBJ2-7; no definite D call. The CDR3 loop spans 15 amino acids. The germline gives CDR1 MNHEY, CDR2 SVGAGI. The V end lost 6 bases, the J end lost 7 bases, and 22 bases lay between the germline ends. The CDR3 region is CASSRAGFPLGEQYF. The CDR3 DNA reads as TGTGCCAGCAGCCGCGCCGGGTTTCCCCTTGGAGAGCAGTACTTC.

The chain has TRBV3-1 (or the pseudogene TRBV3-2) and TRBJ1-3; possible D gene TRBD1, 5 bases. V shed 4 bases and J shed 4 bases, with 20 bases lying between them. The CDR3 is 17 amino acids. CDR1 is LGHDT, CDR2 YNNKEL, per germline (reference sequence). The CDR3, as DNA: TGTGCCAGCAGCCGAGACCCTCAGGGCTTGGGAGGAAACACCATATATTTT. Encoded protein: CASSRDPQGLGGNTIYF.

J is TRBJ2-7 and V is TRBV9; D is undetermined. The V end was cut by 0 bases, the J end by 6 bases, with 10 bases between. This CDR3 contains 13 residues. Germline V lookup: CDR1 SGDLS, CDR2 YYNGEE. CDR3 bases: TGTGCCAGCAGCGTAGAACCTGGTAGCGAGCAGTACTTC. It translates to CASSVEPGSEQYF.

CDR3 DNA sequence: TGTGCCAGCAGTTTTTCCAGGGTTATAGATACGCAGTATTTT. Residues: CASSFSRVIDTQYF. V and J are TRBV27 and TRBJ2-3; TRBD1 might be the D (5 bases). This CDR3 contains 14 residues. Trimming shortened V by 3 bases and J by 5 bases, and 12 bases separated the two germline ends. Germline CDR1 is MNHEY and CDR2 is SMNVEV (reference sequence).

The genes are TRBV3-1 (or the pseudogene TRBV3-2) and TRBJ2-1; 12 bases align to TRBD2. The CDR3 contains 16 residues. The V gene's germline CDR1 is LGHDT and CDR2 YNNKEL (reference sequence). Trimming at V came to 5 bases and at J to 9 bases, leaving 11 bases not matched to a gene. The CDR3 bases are TGTGCCAGCAGCGCCCGCCGACTAGCGGGGGACAGTGAGCAGTTCTTC. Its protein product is CASSARRLAGDSEQFF.

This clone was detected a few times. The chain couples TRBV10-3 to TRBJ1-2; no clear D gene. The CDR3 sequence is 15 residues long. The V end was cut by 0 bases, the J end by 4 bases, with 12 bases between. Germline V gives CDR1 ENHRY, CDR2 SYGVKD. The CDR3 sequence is CAISESRGLGYGYTF. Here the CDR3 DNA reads TGTGCCATCAGTGAGTCACGGGGTCTGGGCTATGGCTACACCTTC.

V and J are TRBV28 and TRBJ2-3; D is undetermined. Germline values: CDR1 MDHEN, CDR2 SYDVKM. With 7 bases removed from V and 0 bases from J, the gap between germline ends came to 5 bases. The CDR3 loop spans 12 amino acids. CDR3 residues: CASTDSTDTQYF. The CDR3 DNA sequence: TGTGCCAGCACAGATAGCACAGATACGCAGTATTTT.

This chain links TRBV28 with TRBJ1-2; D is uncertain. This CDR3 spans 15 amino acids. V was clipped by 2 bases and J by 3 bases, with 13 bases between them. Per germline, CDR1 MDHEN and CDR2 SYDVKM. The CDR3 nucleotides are TGTGCCAGCAGTTTACCCCTGACTGAGTACTATGGCTACACCTTC. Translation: CASSLPLTEYYGYTF.